This is a list of T cell receptor beta chains from one sample in a study of blood T cell repertoires in COVID-19. TCRdb's table, derived via immunoSEQ multiplex PCR, lists solely in-frame clones and lacks some. Altogether some 300,000 clones are present, 88% being singletons, with the ten largest covering over 2%. Material for sequencing was PBMCs or T cells enriched from blood (not recorded which). The receptors stem from a woman in her sixties or seventies in a cohort exposed to, infected with or recovered from COVID-19 (not recorded which). Both conserved end residues are part of each CDR3. D genes are given only for firm matches. The size field is filled for only some rows; it gives once, few, many or a size class.

V gene: TRBV5-1
J gene: TRBJ2-7
D gene: NA
clone size: NA
CDR3 length: 16
CDR3 DNA: TGCGCCAGCAGCTCCCAAGGTGGCGGTTCTTCCTACGAGCAGTACTTC
CDR3 protein: CASSSQGGGSSYEQYF

V gene: TRBV5-4
J gene: TRBJ2-1
D gene: TRBD1
clone size: NA
CDR3 length: 18
CDR3 DNA: TGTGCCAGCAGACCCGGGACAGGGGGCGCGGGGGCCTACAATGAGCAGTTCTTC
CDR3 protein: CASRPGTGGAGAYNEQFF

V gene: TRBV27
J gene: TRBJ1-4
D gene: NA
clone size: NA
CDR3 length: 14
CDR3 DNA: TGTGCCAGCAGTCCTCGTCCGGGGGATGAAAAACTGTTTTTT
CDR3 protein: CASSPRPGDEKLFF

V gene: TRBV11-1
J gene: TRBJ1-1
D gene: TRBD1
clone size: NA
CDR3 length: 16
CDR3 DNA: TGTGCCAGCAGCTTAGGGGGGGACAGGCGGAACACTGAAGCTTTCTTT
CDR3 protein: CASSLGGDRRNTEAFF

V gene: TRBV18
J gene: TRBJ2-1
D gene: TRBD1
clone size: NA
CDR3 length: 15
CDR3 DNA: TGTGCCAGCTCACGCGGACAGGGATATTACAATGAGCAGTTCTTC
CDR3 protein: CASSRGQGYYNEQFF

V gene: TRBV7-7
J gene: TRBJ2-2
D gene: TRBD2
clone size: once
CDR3 length: 15
CDR3 DNA: TGTGCTAGCAGCCAATTAGCGGGAGGGACCGGGGAGCTGTTTTTT
CDR3 protein: CASSQLAGGTGELFF

V gene: TRBV5-1
J gene: TRBJ1-4
D gene: NA
clone size: once
CDR3 length: 14
CDR3 DNA: TGCGCCAGCAGCTCCTCAGGGGAGGGTGAAAAACTGTTTTTT
CDR3 protein: CASSSSGEGEKLFF

V gene: TRBV18
J gene: TRBJ2-7
D gene: NA
clone size: once
CDR3 length: 14
CDR3 DNA: TGTGCCAGCTCACCCCCGGGACTCTCCTACGAGCAGTACTTC
CDR3 protein: CASSPPGLSYEQYF

V gene: TRBV27
J gene: TRBJ2-1
D gene: NA
clone size: NA
CDR3 length: 14
CDR3 DNA: TGTGCCAGCACGAGCTGGCAGGGCTACAATGAGCAGTTCTTC
CDR3 protein: CASTSWQGYNEQFF

V gene: TRBV5-1
J gene: TRBJ1-1
D gene: TRBD1
clone size: NA
CDR3 length: 14
CDR3 DNA: TGCGCCAGCAGCTCTATCTCCAGGGGGCAAGAAGCTTTCTTT
CDR3 protein: CASSSISRGQEAFF

V gene: TRBV4-2
J gene: TRBJ2-7
D gene: NA
clone size: NA
CDR3 length: 17
CDR3 DNA: TGTGCCAGCAGCCAAGGTCGACTTTCTTCCTCCTCCTACGAGCAGTACTTC
CDR3 protein: CASSQGRLSSSSYEQYF

V gene: TRBV25-1
J gene: TRBJ2-7
D gene: NA
clone size: few
CDR3 length: 12
CDR3 DNA: TGTGCCAGCAGTGACGGGACCTACGAGCAGTACTTC
CDR3 protein: CASSDGTYEQYF

V gene: TRBV28
J gene: TRBJ1-3
D gene: NA
clone size: NA
CDR3 length: 16
CDR3 DNA: TGTGCCAGCTCGATCAGCCAGGCGAGCTCTGGAAACACCATATATTTT
CDR3 protein: CASSISQASSGNTIYF

V gene: TRBV6-5
J gene: TRBJ2-7
D gene: NA
clone size: NA
CDR3 length: 13
CDR3 DNA: TGTGCCAGCAGTCCCCAAGGGCAGGGGGAGCAGTACTTC
CDR3 protein: CASSPQGQGEQYF

V gene: TRBV7-4
J gene: TRBJ2-7
D gene: NA
clone size: few
CDR3 length: 18
CDR3 DNA: TGTGCCAGCAGCTTAGGGGGGCGTGTCGGGCTACGGTGCCGCGAGCAGTACTTC
CDR3 protein: CASSLGGRVGLRCREQYF

V gene: TRBV6-6
J gene: TRBJ2-1
D gene: TRBD2
clone size: NA
CDR3 length: 17
CDR3 DNA: TGTGCCAGCATTCGCATGGGAGTAGCGGGAGGTAACAATGAGCAGTTCTTC
CDR3 protein: CASIRMGVAGGNNEQFF

V gene: TRBV5-4
J gene: TRBJ1-1
D gene: NA
clone size: NA
CDR3 length: 13
CDR3 DNA: TGTGCCAGCAGCTTGCAGGGGAACACTGAAGCTTTCTTT
CDR3 protein: CASSLQGNTEAFF

V gene: TRBV30
J gene: TRBJ1-1
D gene: TRBD1
clone size: NA
CDR3 length: 14
CDR3 DNA: TGTGCCTGGAGCAGATTGGGACAGGGGACTGAAGCTTTCTTT
CDR3 protein: CAWSRLGQGTEAFF

V gene: TRBV6-5
J gene: TRBJ2-1
D gene: TRBD2
clone size: NA
CDR3 length: 16
CDR3 DNA: TGTGCCAGCAGTTACTCCCGGACTAGCGGCTACAATGAGCAGTTCTTC
CDR3 protein: CASSYSRTSGYNEQFF

V gene: TRBV15
J gene: TRBJ2-1
D gene: NA
clone size: NA
CDR3 length: 14
CDR3 DNA: TGTGCCACCAGCAGAGGGGCCAGTTGGGTTGAGCAGTTCTTC
CDR3 protein: CATSRGASWVEQFF

V gene: TRBV18
J gene: TRBJ2-1
D gene: NA
clone size: NA
CDR3 length: 13
CDR3 DNA: TGTGCCAGCTCACCACCTAGTAGCATTGAGCAGTTCTTC
CDR3 protein: CASSPPSSIEQFF

V gene: TRBV2
J gene: TRBJ2-1
D gene: TRBD2
clone size: few
CDR3 length: 16
CDR3 DNA: TGTGCCAGCAGTGAAAGGGGGACTAGCTCCTACAATGAGCAGTTCTTC
CDR3 protein: CASSERGTSSYNEQFF

V gene: TRBV28
J gene: TRBJ1-5
D gene: TRBD1
clone size: few
CDR3 length: 14
CDR3 DNA: TGTGCCAGCAGTTTAGGACAGGGGAATCAGCCCCAGCATTTT
CDR3 protein: CASSLGQGNQPQHF

V gene: TRBV25-1
J gene: TRBJ2-5
D gene: TRBD1
clone size: NA
CDR3 length: 17
CDR3 DNA: TGTGCCAGCAGTGTGGGAGCGACAGCCAGGGGGAGAGAGACCCAGTACTTC
CDR3 protein: CASSVGATARGRETQYF

V gene: TRBV19
J gene: TRBJ2-2
D gene: TRBD1
clone size: NA
CDR3 length: 16
CDR3 DNA: TGTGCCAGTAGTTTCAGGGGGCCGCCGAACACCGGGGAGCTGTTTTTT
CDR3 protein: CASSFRGPPNTGELFF

V gene: TRBV7-2
J gene: TRBJ2-1
D gene: TRBD2
clone size: NA
CDR3 length: 18
CDR3 DNA: TGTGCCAGCAGCTTAGAATACGTGGCGGGAGTGGCCTACAATGAGCAGTTCTTC
CDR3 protein: CASSLEYVAGVAYNEQFF

V gene: TRBV21-1
J gene: TRBJ1-4
D gene: NA
clone size: few
CDR3 length: 16
CDR3 DNA: TGTGCCAGCAGCCGCCGGAGGGGCTGGGGTAATGAAAAACTGTTTTTT
CDR3 protein: CASSRRRGWGNEKLFF

V gene: TRBV7-9
J gene: TRBJ2-5
D gene: NA
clone size: NA
CDR3 length: 15
CDR3 DNA: TGTGCCAGCAGCCGGGTCCGACAGTCACCAGAGACCCAGTACTTC
CDR3 protein: CASSRVRQSPETQYF

V gene: TRBV2
J gene: TRBJ2-1
D gene: NA
clone size: NA
CDR3 length: 16
CDR3 DNA: TGTGCCAGCAGGGAAGGGTACAGGGCTTCCTACAATGAGCAGTTCTTC
CDR3 protein: CASREGYRASYNEQFF

V gene: TRBV2
J gene: TRBJ1-5
D gene: TRBD1
clone size: NA
CDR3 length: 16
CDR3 DNA: TGTGCCAGCAGTCCTGCAGGGGGCCTGAGCAATCAGCCCCAGCATTTT
CDR3 protein: CASSPAGGLSNQPQHF

V gene: TRBV27
J gene: TRBJ2-7
D gene: TRBD2
clone size: NA
CDR3 length: 21
CDR3 DNA: TGTGCCAGCAGCCCCACCCGGGCGACTAGCGGGAGTTCACTGCTTAAATACGAGCAGTACTTC
CDR3 protein: CASSPTRATSGSSLLKYEQYF

V gene: TRBV5-1
J gene: TRBJ1-3
D gene: TRBD1
clone size: NA
CDR3 length: 16
CDR3 DNA: TGCGCCAGCAGCTGGAGGTCGCAGGGGGCTGGAAACACCATATATTTT
CDR3 protein: CASSWRSQGAGNTIYF

V gene: TRBV10-3
J gene: TRBJ1-6
D gene: TRBD1
clone size: NA
CDR3 length: 15
CDR3 DNA: TGTGCCATCAGTGAGCTCGCAGGGGGGCGGTCACCCCTCCACTTT
CDR3 protein: CAISELAGGRSPLHF

V gene: TRBV5-4
J gene: TRBJ2-7
D gene: NA
clone size: NA
CDR3 length: 12
CDR3 DNA: TGTGCCAGCAGCTCCCGCAGCTACGAGCAGTACTTC
CDR3 protein: CASSSRSYEQYF

V gene: TRBV16
J gene: TRBJ1-2
D gene: NA
clone size: NA
CDR3 length: 15
CDR3 DNA: TGTGCCAGCAGCCAATTACACGGAGCTAACTATGGCTACACCTTC
CDR3 protein: CASSQLHGANYGYTF

V gene: TRBV7-2
J gene: TRBJ1-1
D gene: NA
clone size: once
CDR3 length: 12
CDR3 DNA: TGTGCCAGCAGCTTACTAGCCAGTGAAGCTTTCTTT
CDR3 protein: CASSLLASEAFF

V gene: TRBV30
J gene: TRBJ1-1
D gene: NA
clone size: once
CDR3 length: 13
CDR3 DNA: TGTGCCTGGACCCGGACAGCGAACACTGAAGCTTTCTTT
CDR3 protein: CAWTRTANTEAFF

V gene: TRBV27
J gene: TRBJ2-2
D gene: TRBD2
clone size: NA
CDR3 length: 13
CDR3 DNA: TGTGCCAGCAGTCCAGCGGGAGCCGGGGAGCTGTTTTTT
CDR3 protein: CASSPAGAGELFF

V gene: TRBV10-3
J gene: TRBJ1-2
D gene: NA
clone size: NA
CDR3 length: 13
CDR3 DNA: TGTGCCATCAGACAGGGTAAGGACTATGGCTACACCTTC
CDR3 protein: CAIRQGKDYGYTF

V gene: TRBV18
J gene: TRBJ1-5
D gene: TRBD1
clone size: NA
CDR3 length: 17
CDR3 DNA: TGTGCCAGCTCACCACCGGGGAAAGGGGGCTCGATTCAGCCCCAGCATTTT
CDR3 protein: CASSPPGKGGSIQPQHF

V gene: TRBV7-2
J gene: TRBJ2-7
D gene: TRBD1
clone size: NA
CDR3 length: 16
CDR3 DNA: TGTGCCAGCAGCTTAGCGGGGACAGAGATCTCCTACGAGCAGTACTTC
CDR3 protein: CASSLAGTEISYEQYF

V gene: TRBV7-3
J gene: TRBJ2-7
D gene: TRBD1
clone size: NA
CDR3 length: 15
CDR3 DNA: TGTGCCAGCAGCTCTGCCGGGACAGGGGTCCACGAGCAGTACTTC
CDR3 protein: CASSSAGTGVHEQYF